This T cell receptor beta chain originates from a study of Graves' ophthalmopathy and Graves' hyperthyroidism. Study as a whole: Peripheral blood collection took place at initial diagnosis, before any treatment. Overall study findings and caveats: Blood also held most thyroid clonotypes expanded above 0.001 frequency.

Ten or more counts support this clonotype. No antigen is known for it. Stable hyperthyroidism denotes an absence of ophthalmopathy throughout 18 months of follow-up. Patients newly diagnosed with hyperthyroidism, under 2 months' duration, were aged 18 to 65, the study reports. RNA transcripts were the template, and TCR beta CDR3 regions were amplified from them. An opening RT-PCR round employed HTBI primers and preceded a second-round multiplex PCR. TCRdb recomputed calls from the multiplex PCR reads with MiXCR, one row per CDR3 protein. The sample has 400,000 to 450,000 distinct CDR3 sequences, under 25% seen once. The sequence was collected from a woman aged 18-29 years with stable Graves' hyperthyroidism. The specimen sequenced was peripheral blood.

CDR3 nucleotide sequence: TGTGCCAGCAGTTTCCAGGGGGCCAAAAACATTCAGTACTTC. Translating gives CASSFQGAKNIQYF. V is TRBV27 and J is TRBJ2-4; a weak D match, TRBD1 (6 bases). Per germline, CDR1 MNHEY and CDR2 SMNVEV (reference sequence). V lost 3 bases, J lost 1 base, and 7 bases lay in between. The CDR3 covers 14 residues.